A selection of T cell receptor beta chains follows, all from one sample in a study of cytomegalovirus exposure and HLA in healthy donors. Sequenced by immunoSEQ multiplex PCR; TCRdb stores in-frame clones only, minus some. The table records over 200,000 clones, around 89% of them present only once. The specimen sequenced was PBMCs. These receptors were collected from a young woman in good health and CMV-seronegative. The CDR3 runs from the conserved cysteine through the conserved F or W. D genes are given only for firm matches. Clone size, where shown, is once, few, many, or a class for clones that have expanded.

CDR3nt	CDR3aa	d_gene	v_gene	j_gene	abundance	len
TGTGCCAGCAGTGGAGGGACGGAAGAAAAACTGTTTTTT	CASSGGTEEKLFF	NA	TRBV7-9	TRBJ1-4	NA	13
TGTGCCAGCAGTTCGCGGATACGGGACAGTTCATATGGCTACACCTTC	CASSSRIRDSSYGYTF	TRBD1	TRBV6-5	TRBJ1-2	few	16
TGTGCCAGCAGCCAACTAAACGCAGAAGAGACCCAGTACTTC	CASSQLNAEETQYF	NA	TRBV9	TRBJ2-5	NA	14
TGTGCCAGTAGTATACGTTGGGCGGGAGGCTCCTACAATGAGCAGTTCTTC	CASSIRWAGGSYNEQFF	TRBD2	TRBV19	TRBJ2-1	NA	17
TGTGCCAGCATTCCTACAGGGTTCCCTGGCTACACCTTC	CASIPTGFPGYTF	NA	TRBV2	TRBJ1-2	few	13
TGCGCCAGCAGCTTGGGGGAGTCTGGGGCCAACGTCCTGACTTTC	CASSLGESGANVLTF	NA	TRBV5-1	TRBJ2-6	NA	15
TGTGCCAGCAGTTACGGGGGACAGGGACAGGAGGAGCTGTTTTTT	CASSYGGQGQEELFF	TRBD1	TRBV6-5	TRBJ2-2	NA	15
TGTGCCAGCAGCTTAGCGCCAGGAATGGGCTACACCTTC	CASSLAPGMGYTF	NA	TRBV7-8	TRBJ1-2	NA	13
TGTGCCAGCAGTGAAGCGAAACAGGGAGTAATGCGTCGCAATCAGCCCCAGCATTTT	CASSEAKQGVMRRNQPQHF	NA	TRBV2	TRBJ1-5	NA	19
TGCGCCAGCAGCCAGCCTAGGAGGGGAGGGCGCTACGAGCAGTACTTC	CASSQPRRGGRYEQYF	TRBD2	TRBV4-1	TRBJ2-7	NA	16
TGTGCCAGCAGTGAGGCGCTAGCGGGGGCATACAATGAGCAGTTCTTC	CASSEALAGAYNEQFF	TRBD2	TRBV2	TRBJ2-1	NA	16
TGTGCCAGCCTCTTCGTGGGGGGGGTATACGAGCAGTACTTC	CASLFVGGVYEQYF	TRBD2	TRBV2	TRBJ2-7	once	14
TGCGCCAGCAGCAAGAGGACAGGGGATGAGCAGTTCTTC	CASSKRTGDEQFF	TRBD1	TRBV4-1	TRBJ2-1	NA	13
TGTGCAAGTCGCCCGATAAGACTAGCGGGAGTGGGGAATGAGCAGTTCTTC	CASRPIRLAGVGNEQFF	NA	TRBV12-2	TRBJ2-1	NA	17
TGTGCCAGCAGTGGGATGGGACAAGGGAATGAAAAACTGTTTTTT	CASSGMGQGNEKLFF	NA	TRBV27	TRBJ1-4	NA	15
TGTGCCATCAGTGAGTCTCTTATACGGGACTGGGGCAATCAGCCCCAGCATTTT	CAISESLIRDWGNQPQHF	NA	TRBV10-3	TRBJ1-5	few	18
TGTGCCAGCAGCGCGGGACTGGGGATTAACGAGCAGTACTTC	CASSAGLGINEQYF	NA	TRBV9	TRBJ2-7	NA	14
TGTGCCAGCAGCCAAGATGGGGCGGGGGGGGTCGACAATGAGCAGTTCTTC	CASSQDGAGGVDNEQFF	TRBD2	TRBV4-2	TRBJ2-1	few	17
TGTGCCAGCAGCGCAGAACAGGGGGCCCGCGGGGAAAAACTGTTTTTT	CASSAEQGARGEKLFF	TRBD1	TRBV9	TRBJ1-4	NA	16
TGTGCCAGCTCACCTTATGCAGGGTTTGATGCGAACACTGAAGCTTTCTTT	CASSPYAGFDANTEAFF	NA	TRBV18	TRBJ1-1	NA	17
TGTGCCAGCAGCCAAGTAGTCTCGAAAACCTACGAGCAGTACTTC	CASSQVVSKTYEQYF	NA	TRBV14	TRBJ2-7	NA	15
TGTGCCAGCAGCTTATTCGGGACTAGCGGGGGTAAAAGTGGAGATACGCAGTATTTT	CASSLFGTSGGKSGDTQYF	TRBD2	TRBV7-9	TRBJ2-3	NA	19
TGTGCCAGCAGTGTTAGCGGGAGCCCACTTAATGAGCAGTTCTTC	CASSVSGSPLNEQFF	TRBD2	TRBV6-4	TRBJ2-1	NA	15
TGTGCCAGCCTACAGGGGAATGAGCAGTTCTTC	CASLQGNEQFF	TRBD1	TRBV18	TRBJ2-1	NA	11
TGCGCCAGCAGCTTGAACAGTCCACTGTACCAAGAGACCCAGTACTTC	CASSLNSPLYQETQYF	NA	TRBV5-1	TRBJ2-5	NA	16
TGCGCCAGCAGTGAGCCTAACGAGGGCCGGGAGACCCAGTACTTC	CASSEPNEGRETQYF	NA	TRBV10-1	TRBJ2-5	NA	15
TGTGCCAGCAGCTTTTCGGACAAGAACTATGGCTACACCTTC	CASSFSDKNYGYTF	NA	TRBV11-2	TRBJ1-2	NA	14
TGCGCCAGCAGCTTGGGGACAGCGGCCGATACGCAGTATTTT	CASSLGTAADTQYF	NA	TRBV5-1	TRBJ2-3	NA	14
TGTGCCAGCAGTACCGTAGCCTACGAGCAGTACTTC	CASSTVAYEQYF	NA	TRBV6-1	TRBJ2-7	NA	12
TGTGCCAGCAGCCAAGGTGGGGCCGCCTACGAGCAGTACTTC	CASSQGGAAYEQYF	NA	TRBV14	TRBJ2-7	NA	14
TGTGCCTGGAGGAACGATACCACCGGACCTCGCCCCAGGGTCTATGGCTACACCTTC	CAWRNDTTGPRPRVYGYTF	NA	TRBV30	TRBJ1-2	NA	19
TGTGCCAGCTCACCGACAGGCCACTCCTACGAGCAGTACTTC	CASSPTGHSYEQYF	NA	TRBV18	TRBJ2-7	NA	14
TGTGCCAGTGCGGACAGGTTGGGGAAAGCTTTCTTT	CASADRLGKAFF	TRBD1	TRBV6-4	TRBJ1-1	NA	12
TGTGCCAGCAGCGACAAACCCTCAGGGGCCGGCTACACCTTC	CASSDKPSGAGYTF	NA	TRBV7-3	TRBJ1-2	few	14
TGTGCCAGCAGCTTTTCCTCCAGCGGGGCCCAGTACTTC	CASSFSSSGAQYF	TRBD2	TRBV7-2	TRBJ2-5	once	13